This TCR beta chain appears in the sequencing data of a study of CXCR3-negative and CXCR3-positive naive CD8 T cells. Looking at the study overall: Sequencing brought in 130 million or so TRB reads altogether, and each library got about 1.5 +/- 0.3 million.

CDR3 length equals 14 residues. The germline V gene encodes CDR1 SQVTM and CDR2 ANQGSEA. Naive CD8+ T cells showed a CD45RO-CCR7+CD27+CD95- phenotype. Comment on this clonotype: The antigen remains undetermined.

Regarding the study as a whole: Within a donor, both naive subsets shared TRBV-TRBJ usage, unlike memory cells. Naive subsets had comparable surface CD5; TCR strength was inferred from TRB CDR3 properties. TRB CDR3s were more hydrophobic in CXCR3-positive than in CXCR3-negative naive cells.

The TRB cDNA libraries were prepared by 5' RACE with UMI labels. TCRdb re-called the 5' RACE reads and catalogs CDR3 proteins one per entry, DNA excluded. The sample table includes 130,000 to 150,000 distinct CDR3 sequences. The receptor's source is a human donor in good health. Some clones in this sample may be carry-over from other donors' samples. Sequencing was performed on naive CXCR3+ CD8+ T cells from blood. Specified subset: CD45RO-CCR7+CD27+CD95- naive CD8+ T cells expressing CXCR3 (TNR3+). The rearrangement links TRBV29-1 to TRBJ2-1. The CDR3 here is CSVYGQGSYNEQFF.